This entry describes one TCR beta chain. V lost 2 bases to trimming and J lost 4 bases, with 9 bases between them. Germline V CDR1 and CDR2: SGHDN, FVKESK. This CDR3 contains 13 residues. This sample was taken from a study of shared clonotypes between healthy human individuals. At the level of the study: Each donor's CD4 naive and CD4 memory cells filled three plates apiece, CD8 naive two, and CD8 memory one.

Donors comprised healthy HIV-negative adults lacking recent acute infections or vaccinations. Original handling: There were no quality scores in the junction-only immunoSEQ sequences, so filtering differed. Measured with immunoSEQ multiplex PCR; TCRdb has only the in-frame clones, and not every one. The V and J calls and the clone size are those of that table, but D and trimming were determined from the DNA. The data show about 2.3 million clones, more than 85% seen once. The chain combines TRBV14 with TRBJ2-7; D is uncertain. The clonotype originates from a man between 18 and 35 years old in good health. Some clones in this sample may be carry-over from other donors' samples. Material for sequencing was naive CD4+ T cells from PBMCs. Subset defined: CD45RA+ positively selected. The CDR3: CASSQFSTYEQYF. For the CDR3, the DNA is TGTGCCAGCAGCCAATTTTCCACGTACGAGCAGTACTTC.